This T cell receptor (beta chain) was identified in a study of early T cells in non-severe SARS-CoV-2 infection. The TCR library protocol was used to attach unique molecular identifiers. These identifiers were attached to individual cDNA molecules. TCRdb independently ran MiXCR on the 5' RACE reads; one entry per CDR3 protein. The repertoire holds some 57,000 distinct CDR3 sequences, with approximately 7.6% as singletons. This clonotype was detected ten times or more. The CDR3 runs 18 residues. Germline CDR1 is DFQATT and CDR2 is SNEGSKA (reference sequence). The trim removed 3 bases at V and 7 bases at J, leaving 19 bases unmatched.

The chain joins TRBV20-1 to TRBJ2-1; the match to TRBD1 covers 9 bases. This receptor was identified in an adult who was a healthcare worker with PCR-confirmed SARS-CoV-2 infection or an uninfected control (not recorded which). Input material: whole blood. The CDR3 region is CSARIRQGGPSRANEQFF. The CDR3 DNA sequence: TGCAGTGCTAGGATTCGACAGGGGGGCCCCTCGAGAGCTAATGAGCAGTTCTTC.